This T cell receptor (beta chain) was identified in a study of OX40 agonist ivuxolimab in advanced cancers. Looking at the study overall: It was ivuxolimab, an agonistic anti-OX40 (CD134) antibody, that patients were treated with.

Repertoires were generated with immunoSEQ multiplex PCR, while TCRdb's copy carries only in-frame clones and drops some. The sample includes approximately 60,000 clones, approximately 89% of them seen just once. The sequence was obtained from an adult with an advanced solid tumor such as melanoma, head and neck, liver or kidney cancer. Sequenced here: CD4+ or CD8+ T cells sorted from blood, sampled in a trial of the OX40 agonist ivuxolimab.

The CDR3 nucleotides are TGTGCCAGCAGTTTCGACAGGACGGCGGTAGGCTACACCTTC. Its translation is CASSFDRTAVGYTF. The rearrangement joins TRBV2 to TRBJ1-2, with D perhaps TRBD1 (6 bases). The ends were cut back, 5 bases at V and 8 bases at J, with 18 bases in the middle. Per germline, CDR1 SNHLY and CDR2 FYNNEI. The CDR3 sequence is 14 residues long.